The 2 T cell receptor beta chains in this list originate from one sample, sequenced in a study of cytomegalovirus exposure and HLA in healthy donors. PCR employed 60 Vbeta and 13 Jbeta primers. This table comes from immunoSEQ multiplex PCR, and its TCRdb copy is limited to in-frame clones, with some not included. The sample has 110,000 or so clones; roughly two thirds are singletons. Source material: PBMCs. The origin of the receptors is a man younger than 30 in good health and CMV-seropositive.

The V call is TRBV19, the J call TRBJ2-2, with TRBD2 as a possible D gene (5 bases). The V and J ends lost 11 bases and 3 bases respectively, with 16 bases between them. The CDR3 is 14 residues long. CDR1 LNHDA and CDR2 SQIVND come from the germline V gene (reference sequence). The CDR3: CAARHQRDTGELFF. Written as DNA, the CDR3 is TGTGCCGCAAGACACCAGAGGGACACCGGGGAGCTGTTTTTT.

This clone was observed a handful of times. V gene TRBV6-1 combines with J gene TRBJ2-7, with TRBD1 as a possible D gene (6 bases). With 2 bases removed from V and 4 bases from J, the gap between germline ends came to 18 bases. Germline values: CDR1 MNHNS, CDR2 SASEGT. The CDR3 is 16 amino acids. In DNA, the CDR3 is TGTGCCAGCAGTGAACTCTTTTGGGTCAGGGGTTACGAGCAGTACGTC. This codes for CASSELFWVRGYEQYV.